This record looks at one T cell receptor (beta chain) sequence and its context. Its target is unknown. This sample is part of a study of cytomegalovirus exposure and HLA in healthy donors. Study results and caveats: Excluded: some indistinguishable V segments such as TRBV6-2 and TRBV6-3. The authors enumerated over 150 TCR beta chains as linked to cytomegalovirus. Generally TCR sequences proved uncommon, though certain public TCRs appeared in numerous donors.

J gave up 6 bases and V 5 bases, and 7 bases lay outside the gene matches. Germline V gene sequence: CDR1 SNHLY, CDR2 FYNNEI. The CDR3 sequence is 14 residues long. Vbeta (60) and Jbeta (13) primers were used in the PCR. Authors' methods: An analysis performed later counted around 80 million unique TCR beta chains (approximately 10 million of them shared). Sequencing used immunoSEQ multiplex PCR; TCRdb keeps in-frame clones, though not all of them. D and trimming come from the DNA, and the V and J calls and clone size come from that table. The repertoire holds about 130,000 clones, with around 78% as singletons.

The J gene is TRBJ1-5, the V gene TRBV2, with 7 positions matching TRBD1. Source material: PBMCs. This clonotype was sampled from a woman aged 50 to 60 in good health and CMV-seronegative. The CDR3 DNA reads TGTGCCAGCAGTTCCGGGACAGAGATTCAGCCCCAGCATTTT. It codes for CASSSGTEIQPQHF.